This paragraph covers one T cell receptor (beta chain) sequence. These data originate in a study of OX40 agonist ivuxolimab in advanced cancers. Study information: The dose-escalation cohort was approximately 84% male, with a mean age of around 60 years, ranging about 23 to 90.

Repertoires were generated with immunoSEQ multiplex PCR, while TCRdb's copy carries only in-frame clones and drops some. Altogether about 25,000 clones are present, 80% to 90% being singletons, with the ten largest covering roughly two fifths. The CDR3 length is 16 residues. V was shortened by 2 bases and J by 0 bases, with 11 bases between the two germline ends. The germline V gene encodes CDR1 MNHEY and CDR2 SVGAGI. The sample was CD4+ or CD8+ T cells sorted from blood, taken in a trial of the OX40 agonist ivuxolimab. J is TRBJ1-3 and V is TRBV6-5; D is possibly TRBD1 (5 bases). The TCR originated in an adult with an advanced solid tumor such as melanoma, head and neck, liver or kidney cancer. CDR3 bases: TGTGCCAGCAGTTACACCCGGACAAGCTCTGGAAACACCATATATTTT. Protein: CASSYTRTSSGNTIYF.